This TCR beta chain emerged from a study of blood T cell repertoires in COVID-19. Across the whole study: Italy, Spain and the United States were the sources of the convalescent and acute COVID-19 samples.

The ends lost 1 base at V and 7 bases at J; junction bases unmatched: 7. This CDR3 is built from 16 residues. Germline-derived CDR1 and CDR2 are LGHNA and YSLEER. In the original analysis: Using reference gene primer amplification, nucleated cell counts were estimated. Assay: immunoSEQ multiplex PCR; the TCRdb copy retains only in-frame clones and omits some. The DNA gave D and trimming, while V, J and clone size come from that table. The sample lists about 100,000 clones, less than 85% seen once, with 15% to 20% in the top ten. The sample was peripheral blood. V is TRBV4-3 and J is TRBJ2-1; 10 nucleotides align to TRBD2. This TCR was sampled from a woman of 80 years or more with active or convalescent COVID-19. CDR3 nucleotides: TGCGCCAGCAGCCAAGGGGCTAGCGGGAGATTAAATGAGCAGTTCTTC. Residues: CASSQGASGRLNEQFF.